The clone carrying this T cell receptor (beta chain) was observed a handful of times. Antigen specificity is unknown. Trimming pared 2 bases from V and 10 bases from J, leaving 14 bases between. The germline V gene has CDR1 MDHEN and CDR2 SYDVKM. There are 13 residues in the CDR3. This specimen belongs to a study of post-analysis software for immune sequencing data. Study-level results: Pronounced co-clustering by F measure was evident among identically batched samples. A significant reduction in normalized Chao1 diversity was observed in multiple sclerosis patients versus controls. In patients, about five TRBV segments were more frequent than in controls, with TRBV5-6, TRBV5-1 and TRBV20-1 among them.

Sequencing libraries made from TCR beta cDNA carried unique molecular identifiers. T cells numbering roughly 1 to 10 million yielded a few hundred thousand cDNA molecules. TCRdb re-called the PCR reads through MiXCR, storing one row per CDR3 protein. The profile covers roughly 150,000 distinct CDR3 sequences, with roughly 34% appearing a single time and 28% taken by the ten largest. The genes are TRBV28 and TRBJ1-1; D call uncertain. This TCR was recovered from a girl aged 5 to 17 with multiple sclerosis. The sequencing used blood, collected after autologous hematopoietic stem cell transplantation. CDR3 protein: CASSLPSRGVAFF. CDR3 DNA: TGTGCCAGCAGTTTACCGTCAAGAGGTGTAGCTTTCTTT.